This T cell receptor (beta chain) was obtained from a study of shared clonotypes between healthy human individuals. This clone occurred once. It was 200 to 250 ng DNA, about 30,000 T cell genomes, that sorted-subset replicate PCRs used. The method was immunoSEQ multiplex PCR; TCRdb's version includes in-frame clones alone and lacks a portion of them. Of some 650,000 clones in the sample, roughly 97% are singletons; the top ten hold approximately 0.057%. This CDR3 is built from 18 residues. V lost 0 bases to trimming and J lost 5 bases; unmatched junction nucleotides: 6. Germline CDR1 is MGHDK and CDR2 is SYGVNS.

The receptor was isolated from a woman aged 25 to 39 in good health. This chain joins TRBV25-1 and TRBJ2-2; the match to TRBD2 covers 13 bases. Material: naive CD4+ T cells sorted from blood. Indicated subset: CD45RA+ positively selected. In DNA, the CDR3 is TGTGCCAGCAGTGAATATAGGACTAGCGGGAGTCGTACCGGGGAGCTGTTTTTT. It translates to CASSEYRTSGSRTGELFF.